This TCR beta chain derives from a study of blood T cell repertoires in COVID-19. Overall study: T cells, B-cell-depleted T cells, or PBMCs provided the cDNA or gDNA that served as material.

The junction had 6 bases not matched to a gene; V was cut back by 8 bases and J by 3 bases. The CDR3 consists of 14 residues. Germline V gives CDR1 MDHEN, CDR2 SYDVKM. Assay used: immunoSEQ multiplex PCR; TCRdb lists only in-frame clones, some missing. The table shows about 230,000 clones, with about 84% occurring only once. The sequence came from a woman aged 80 or older with acute or convalescent COVID-19. This rearrangement joins TRBV28 to TRBJ2-1, with 8 bases aligning to TRBD2. Specimen: peripheral blood. DNA of the CDR3: TGTGCCAGCCGGAGGACTAGCAGCTACAATGAGCAGTTCTTC. Translation: CASRRTSSYNEQFF.